These T cell receptor beta chains were read from a single sample in a study of OX40 agonist ivuxolimab in advanced cancers. The method was immunoSEQ multiplex PCR; TCRdb's version includes in-frame clones alone and lacks a portion of them. The table lists 75,000 to 90,000 clones, around nine tenths of them singletons, with approximately 1.2% in the top ten. The sample here was CD4+ or CD8+ T cells sorted from blood, taken in a trial of the OX40 agonist ivuxolimab. The receptors derive from an adult with an advanced solid tumor such as melanoma, head and neck, liver or kidney cancer. The CDR3 runs from the conserved cysteine through the conserved F or W. Fields, in order: D gene, J gene, V gene, clone size, CDR3 protein, CDR3 DNA. D genes are given only for firm matches. Clone size, where shown, is once, few, many, or a class for clones that have expanded.

TRBD2	TRBJ2-1	TRBV27	.	CASSFSGRSSSNEQFF	TGTGCCAGCAGTTTTAGCGGGAGGTCTAGTAGCAATGAGCAGTTCTTC
TRBD2	TRBJ2-1	TRBV5-1	.	CASSLFPLAGVSVIGEQFF	TGCGCCAGCAGCTTGTTCCCCCTAGCGGGAGTGTCCGTTATCGGTGAGCAGTTCTTC
.	TRBJ2-5	TRBV5-4	.	CASSLSRPTQETQYF	TGTGCCAGCAGCTTGTCGCGCCCTACCCAAGAGACCCAGTACTTC
TRBD1	TRBJ1-1	TRBV19	.	CASSSQGAMNTEAFF	TGTGCCAGTAGTTCACAGGGGGCCATGAACACTGAAGCTTTCTTT
.	TRBJ1-2	TRBV2	few	CASSDNGYTF	TGTGCCAGCAGTGACAATGGCTACACCTTC
.	TRBJ2-5	TRBV18	.	CASSRDTGYQETQYF	TGTGCCAGCTCACGAGATACAGGGTACCAAGAGACCCAGTACTTC
TRBD1	TRBJ1-1	TRBV28	once	CATYSGTGRNTEAFF	TGTGCCACCTATTCCGGGACAGGGAGAAACACTGAAGCTTTCTTT
.	TRBJ2-1	TRBV11-1	.	CASSVRESSYNEQFF	TGTGCCAGCAGCGTAAGAGAGAGCTCCTACAATGAGCAGTTCTTC
.	TRBJ1-6	TRBV5-1	.	CASSASGDWNSPLHF	TGCGCCAGCAGCGCGTCAGGAGATTGGAATTCACCCCTCCACTTT
TRBD1	TRBJ1-2	TRBV28	once	CASRLGQGFYGYTF	TGTGCCAGCAGGTTAGGACAGGGTTTCTATGGCTACACCTTC
TRBD1	TRBJ1-2	TRBV7-9	.	CASSRQGAPVYGYTF	TGTGCCAGCAGCCGACAGGGGGCGCCCGTCTATGGCTACACCTTC
.	TRBJ2-7	TRBV11-3	once	CASSFAGTSSYEQYF	TGTGCCAGCAGCTTTGCCGGGACTTCGAGCTACGAGCAGTACTTC
TRBD1	TRBJ1-2	TRBV27	.	CASSPSPPGQGYGYTF	TGTGCCAGCAGCCCCTCCCCCCCGGGACAGGGGTATGGCTACACCTTC
.	TRBJ2-7	TRBV7-9	.	CASTTSGLYEQYF	TGTGCCAGCACGACGTCCGGCCTCTACGAGCAGTACTTC
.	TRBJ1-1	TRBV5-1	.	CASRTGLEGTEAFF	TGCGCCAGCAGAACGGGACTAGAGGGCACTGAAGCTTTCTTT
.	TRBJ2-7	TRBV28	.	CASKGGFEQYF	TGTGCCAGCAAGGGGGGGTTCGAGCAGTACTTC
.	TRBJ2-3	TRBV19	.	CASSIVEADTQYF	TGTGCCAGTAGTATAGTGGAAGCAGATACGCAGTATTTT
.	TRBJ1-2	TRBV9	.	CASSVREGGGYTF	TGTGCCAGCAGCGTTCGGGAAGGAGGGGGCTACACCTTC
TRBD2	TRBJ2-7	TRBV5-1	.	CASSSPPGGVNEQYF	TGCGCCAGCAGCTCCCCTCCGGGAGGAGTAAACGAGCAGTACTTC
.	TRBJ2-5	TRBV2	once	CASTRTTTGGTQYF	TGTGCCAGCACACGGACTACTACCGGTGGGACCCAGTACTTC
.	TRBJ2-3	TRBV11-3	.	CASSLGSSPTQYF	TGTGCCAGCAGCTTGGGCTCTAGTCCTACGCAGTATTTT
TRBD1	TRBJ1-4	TRBV15	once	CATSRSTGTGVEKLFF	TGTGCCACCAGCAGAAGTACCGGGACAGGGGTCGAAAAACTGTTTTTT
.	TRBJ2-7	TRBV6-5	.	CASTGGYEQYF	TGTGCCAGCACTGGGGGGTACGAGCAGTACTTC
.	TRBJ2-7	TRBV27	.	CASSSYPWEQYF	TGTGCCAGCAGTTCTTATCCTTGGGAGCAGTACTTC
TRBD1	TRBJ2-5	TRBV6-6	once	CAVQGTVQTQYF	TGTGCCGTCCAGGGGACAGTTCAGACCCAGTACTTC